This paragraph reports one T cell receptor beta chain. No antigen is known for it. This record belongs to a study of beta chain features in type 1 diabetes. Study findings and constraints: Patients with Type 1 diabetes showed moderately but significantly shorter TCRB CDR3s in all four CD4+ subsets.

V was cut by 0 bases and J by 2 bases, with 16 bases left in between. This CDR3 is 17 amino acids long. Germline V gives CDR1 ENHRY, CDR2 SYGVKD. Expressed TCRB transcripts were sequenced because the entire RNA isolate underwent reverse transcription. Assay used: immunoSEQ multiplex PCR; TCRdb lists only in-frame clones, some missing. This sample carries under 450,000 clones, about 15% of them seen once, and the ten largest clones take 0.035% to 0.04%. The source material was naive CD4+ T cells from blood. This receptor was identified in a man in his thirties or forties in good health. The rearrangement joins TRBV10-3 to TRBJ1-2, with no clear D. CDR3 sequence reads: CAISESGGQPANYGYTF. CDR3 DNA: TGTGCCATCAGTGAGTCGGGCGGGCAGCCAGCGAACTATGGCTACACCTTC.